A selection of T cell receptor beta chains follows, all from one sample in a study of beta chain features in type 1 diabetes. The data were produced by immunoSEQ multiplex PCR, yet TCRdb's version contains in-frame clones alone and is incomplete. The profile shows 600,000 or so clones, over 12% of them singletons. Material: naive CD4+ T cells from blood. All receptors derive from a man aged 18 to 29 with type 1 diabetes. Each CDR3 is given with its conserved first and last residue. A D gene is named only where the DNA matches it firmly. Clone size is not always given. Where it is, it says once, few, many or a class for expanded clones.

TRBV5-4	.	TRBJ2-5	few	TGTGCCAGCAGCACCGGGTGGGCGGCCGGGGAGACCCAGTACTTC	CASSTGWAAGETQYF
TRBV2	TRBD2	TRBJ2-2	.	TGTGCCAGCCGCGGCAAGGGGACTAGCGGTACCGGGGAGCTGTTTTTT	CASRGKGTSGTGELFF
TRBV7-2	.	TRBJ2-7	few	TGTGCCAGCAGCTTAGGTCGCGGCAGCTCCTACGAGCAGTACTTC	CASSLGRGSSYEQYF
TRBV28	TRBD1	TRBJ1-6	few	TGTGCCAGCAGTGACCTAGGACAGGGGGATAATTCACCCCTCCACTTT	CASSDLGQGDNSPLHF
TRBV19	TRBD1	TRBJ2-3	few	TGTGCCAGTAGCCATCAGACAGGGAGTGATACGCAGTATTTT	CASSHQTGSDTQYF
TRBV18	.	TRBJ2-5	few	TGTGCCAGCTCACCAGGAGGTGCGGAGACCCAGTACTTC	CASSPGGAETQYF
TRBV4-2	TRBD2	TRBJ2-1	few	TGTGCCAGCAGCCAAGGGGAAATCCTTGCGGGAGGGAATGAGCAGTTCTTC	CASSQGEILAGGNEQFF
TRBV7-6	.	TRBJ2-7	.	TGTGCCAGCAGCCCCCTGGACAGCCACGAGCAGTACTTC	CASSPLDSHEQYF
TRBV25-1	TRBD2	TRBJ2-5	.	TGTGCCAGCAGCGATTTGGCGGGGGGGGAGACCCAGTACTTC	CASSDLAGGETQYF
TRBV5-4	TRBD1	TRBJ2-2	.	TGTGCCAGCGACAGGGACGGTTTGGAGTCCGGGGAGCTGTTTTTT	CASDRDGLESGELFF
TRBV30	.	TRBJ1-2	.	TGTGCCTGGAGTGTGCGTACAAACTATGGCTACACCTTC	CAWSVRTNYGYTF
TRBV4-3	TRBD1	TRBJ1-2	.	TGCGCCAGCAGCCAAGACACAGGACAGGGATTCTATGGCTACACCTTC	CASSQDTGQGFYGYTF
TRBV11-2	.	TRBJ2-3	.	TGTGCCAGCAGCAACCAACTCAGCACAGATACGCAGTATTTT	CASSNQLSTDTQYF
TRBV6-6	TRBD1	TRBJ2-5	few	TGTGCCAGCAGTTACTGGGACAGGGCCCAAGAGACCCAGTACTTC	CASSYWDRAQETQYF
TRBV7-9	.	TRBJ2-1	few	TGTGCCAGCACCTTAGGGAGGGGGTATGATGAGCAGTTCTTC	CASTLGRGYDEQFF
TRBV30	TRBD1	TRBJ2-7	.	TGTGCCTGGAGTTGGGACAGGGTCAACGAGCAGTACTTC	CAWSWDRVNEQYF
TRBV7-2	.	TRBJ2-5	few	TGTGCCAGCAGCTTAGTCCGGGAGACCCAGTACTTC	CASSLVRETQYF
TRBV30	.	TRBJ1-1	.	TGTGCCTGGAGCAGGGCGACTGAAGCTTTCTTT	CAWSRATEAFF
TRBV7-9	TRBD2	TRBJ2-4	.	TGTGCCAGCAGCTTAGGAGCGGGAGGACTCAAAAACATTCAGTACTTC	CASSLGAGGLKNIQYF
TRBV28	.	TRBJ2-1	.	TGTGCCAGCACACCCTCAGTGGGGCCCCGCTACAATGAGCAGTTCTTC	CASTPSVGPRYNEQFF
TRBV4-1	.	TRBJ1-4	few	TGCGCCAGCAGCCTAGCAGTTAATGAAAAACTGTTTTTT	CASSLAVNEKLFF
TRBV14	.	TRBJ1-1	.	TGTGCCAGCAGCCAATATGAATGGACAGACGAAGCTTTCTTT	CASSQYEWTDEAFF
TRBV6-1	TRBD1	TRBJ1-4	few	TGTGCCAGCAGTGGCAACCCGACAGGGGCTGGGGAAAAACTGTTTTTT	CASSGNPTGAGEKLFF
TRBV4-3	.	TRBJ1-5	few	TGCGCCAGCAGCCAAGCGGGGCTAGGCAATCAGCCCCAGCATTTT	CASSQAGLGNQPQHF
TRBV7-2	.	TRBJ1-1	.	TGTGCCAGCAGCTTCGGACCCCGCACTGAAGCTTTCTTT	CASSFGPRTEAFF
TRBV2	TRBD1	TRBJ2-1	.	TGTGCCAGCAGTGGTCCGGGACAGGGAAGTGGTCGGGATGAGCAGTTCTTC	CASSGPGQGSGRDEQFF
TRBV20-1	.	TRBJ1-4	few	TGCAGTGCGGGGGGTGAAAAACTGTTTTTT	CSAGGEKLFF
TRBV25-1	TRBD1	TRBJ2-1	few	TGTGCCAGCAGCTCCCCCGGGACAGGGAACTACAATGAGCAGTTCTTC	CASSSPGTGNYNEQFF
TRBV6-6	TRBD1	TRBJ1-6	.	TGTGCCAGCAGTTACGTCGCAGGGGGTAATTCACCCCTCCACTTT	CASSYVAGGNSPLHF
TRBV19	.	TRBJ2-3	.	TGTGCCAGTAGATCTCTATACCAGGATACGCAGTATTTT	CASRSLYQDTQYF
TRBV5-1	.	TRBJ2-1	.	TGCGCCAGCAGCTTGGTGGGGCAGGGGATCCACAATGAGCAGTTCTTC	CASSLVGQGIHNEQFF
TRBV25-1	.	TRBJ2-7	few	TGTGCCAGCAGTGCGTTTGACGGGTTTTACGAGCAGTACTTC	CASSAFDGFYEQYF
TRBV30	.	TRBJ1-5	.	TGTGCCTGGAGTGTACAGAGCAATCAGCCCCAGCATTTT	CAWSVQSNQPQHF
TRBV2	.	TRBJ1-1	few	TGTGCCAGCACTCCTGTGTCAGGGAGGACTGAAGCTTTCTTT	CASTPVSGRTEAFF
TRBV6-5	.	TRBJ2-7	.	TGTGCCAGCAGTTACCCGGGAGTGATCTACGAGCAGTACTTC	CASSYPGVIYEQYF
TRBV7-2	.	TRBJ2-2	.	TGTGCCAGCAGCTCTACCCGGGCCAAAGGGAACACCGGGGAGCTGTTTTTT	CASSSTRAKGNTGELFF
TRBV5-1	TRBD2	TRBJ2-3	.	TGCGCCAGCAGCTTGGCGGCTAGCGGGGCCACAGATACGCAGTATTTT	CASSLAASGATDTQYF
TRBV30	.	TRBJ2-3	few	TGTGCCTGGAGTCCTCTAGGCGAGGGTACGCAGTATTTT	CAWSPLGEGTQYF
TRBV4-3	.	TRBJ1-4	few	TGCGCCAGCAGCCAAGATTTGGGGGGGACTAATCAAAAACTGTTTTTT	CASSQDLGGTNQKLFF
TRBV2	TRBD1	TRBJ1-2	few	TGTGCCAGCAGCTGGGGACAGGGGACGAATTACACCTTC	CASSWGQGTNYTF
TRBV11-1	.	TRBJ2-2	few	TGTGCCAGCACCGTCCCGGGCCATAACACCGGGGAGCTGTTTTTT	CASTVPGHNTGELFF
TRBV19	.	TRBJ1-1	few	TGTGCCAGTAGTATCCCCTTACAGGGCGTGAACACTGAAGCTTTCTTT	CASSIPLQGVNTEAFF
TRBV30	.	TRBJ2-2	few	TGTGCCTGGAGTAGGGGATCCGGGGAGCTGTTTTTT	CAWSRGSGELFF
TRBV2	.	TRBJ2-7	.	TGTGCCAGCAGCGCTACAGGGTACGAGCAGTACTTC	CASSATGYEQYF
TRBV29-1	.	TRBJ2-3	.	TGCAGCGTCCAACCGGGGTTAGAGGGAGATACGCAGTATTTT	CSVQPGLEGDTQYF
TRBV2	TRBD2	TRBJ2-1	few	TGTGCCAGCAGTGACAGAGCGGGAGAGCAGTTCTTC	CASSDRAGEQFF
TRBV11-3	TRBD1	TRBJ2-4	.	TGTGCCAGCAGCCCCGGGACAGGCCAGCTAAGGGAAAACATTCAGTACTTC	CASSPGTGQLRENIQYF
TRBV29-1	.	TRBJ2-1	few	TGCAGCGTTGCTAGCGCCAGTTACAATGAGCAGTTCTTC	CSVASASYNEQFF
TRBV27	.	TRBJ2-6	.	TGTGCCACCTCCAAGAGCTCTGGGGCCAACGTCCTGACTTTC	CATSKSSGANVLTF
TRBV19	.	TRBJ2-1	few	TGTGCCAGTAGTAAGGGGCGGGCCAATGAGCAGTTCTTC	CASSKGRANEQFF
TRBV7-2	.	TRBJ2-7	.	TGTGCCAGCCGAACGGGCCGCAGCTCCTACGAGCAGTACTTC	CASRTGRSSYEQYF
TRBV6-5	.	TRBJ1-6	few	TGTGCCAGCAGTTACCCAAATTCACCCCTCCACTTT	CASSYPNSPLHF
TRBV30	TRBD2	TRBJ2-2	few	TGTGCCTGGAGTGTCTTCCGGGGGGCCGGGGAGCTGTTTTTT	CAWSVFRGAGELFF
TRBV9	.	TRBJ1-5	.	TGTGCCAGCACCCCTGACCCCGAGGGAAATCAGCCCCAGCATTTT	CASTPDPEGNQPQHF